The clone carrying this T cell receptor beta chain was seen many times. From germline, CDR1 is ENHRY and CDR2 SYGVKD. V lost 2 bases, J lost 4 bases, and 4 bases lay in between. The CDR3 contains 12 residues. This specimen comes from a study of identical twins. TCRdb re-called the 5' RACE reads with MiXCR, one entry per CDR3 protein. The sample holds 450,000 to 650,000 distinct CDR3 sequences, 9.5% to 10% seen once. The sample was also reused in another study, on yellow fever vaccine responses in identical twins.

The gene calls are TRBV10-3 and TRBJ2-3; D is unresolved. Sequenced material: PBMCs. This sequence originates from a woman younger than 35 in good health. DNA of the CDR3: TGTGCCATCAGTGAGCGAGCAGATACGCAGTATTTT. This codes for CAISERADTQYF.